The table lists the clone carrying this TCR beta chain with a few counts. Its specificity is not known. This entry is derived from a study of T cell repertoires in cytomegalovirus infection. The CDR3 extends over 15 amino acids. V was clipped by 0 bases and J by 4 bases; unmatched bases: 3. Per germline, CDR1 SQVTM and CDR2 ANQGSEA. TCRdb re-analysed the reads in MiXCR, keeping a single row per CDR3 protein. The sample consists of around 800,000 distinct CDR3 sequences, 32% of them appearing once. The origin of this receptor is a human donor in good health (CMV status not recorded). Some clones in this sample may be carry-over from other donors' samples. The chain employs TRBV29-1 and TRBJ2-5; 12 bases line up with TRBD2. The sequencing here drew on cultured CD8+ T cells from PBMCs, taken from culture after CMV antigen stimulation. Written as DNA, the CDR3 is TGCAGCGTTGAAGACCAGACTAGCGGGGGAGAGACCCAGTACTTC. Its protein is CSVEDQTSGGETQYF.